Presented here are 31 T cell receptor beta chains from one specimen sequenced in a study of CD8 T cells in Susac syndrome. RNA amounts of about 0.5 to 1 ug underwent reverse transcription with random hexamers. MiXCR was run by TCRdb on the immunoSEQ multiplex PCR reads, yielding one entry per CDR3 protein. The profile shows 150,000 to 200,000 distinct CDR3 sequences, under 97% of them singletons. Specimen: CD4+ T cells from PBMCs. These receptor sequences come from a human donor with multiple sclerosis.

This CDR3 reads CASSPLTVIPRREQYF. Written as DNA, the CDR3 is TGCGCCAGCAGCCCGTTGACCGTTATACCTCGCAGGGAGCAGTACTTC. The chain couples TRBV4-1 to TRBJ2-7; D unclear. The CDR3 loop spans 16 amino acids. CDR1 is MGHRA, CDR2 YSYEKL, per germline. Trimming took 4 bases from V and 7 from J, leaving 23 bases between them.

V gene TRBV29-1 combines with J gene TRBJ1-1; TRBD1 is a possible D gene (5 bases). CDR3 length: 14 amino acids. V was shortened by 4 bases and J by 0 bases, with 12 bases between the two germline ends. The V gene's germline CDR1 is SQVTM and CDR2 ANQGSEA. CDR3 loop: CSVALTVMNTEAFF. The CDR3 DNA reads TGCAGCGTTGCCCTGACAGTAATGAACACTGAAGCTTTCTTT.

The chain recombines TRBV30 with TRBJ2-1; no reliable D call. V was trimmed by 2 bases and J by 4 bases, leaving 9 bases between them. This CDR3 comprises 13 residues. CDR1 and CDR2 from the germline V gene are GTSNPN and SVGIG (reference sequence). The DNA for the CDR3 is TGTGCCTGGAGTCTAAGGAGTTACAATGAGCAGTTCTTC. Its translation: CAWSLRSYNEQFF.

V and J are TRBV14 and TRBJ1-1; tentatively, D is TRBD1 (6 bases). The CDR3 is made up of 13 amino acids. CDR1 is SGHDN and CDR2 is FVKESK in the germline V gene. V dropped 0 bases and J dropped 11 bases, with 13 bases sitting between them. DNA for the CDR3: TGTGCCAGCAGCCAAGATCTTCAGGGGAAGGCTTTCTTT. Translating it yields CASSQDLQGKAFF.

This chain connects TRBV25-1 to TRBJ1-1; D possibly corresponds to TRBD1 (5 bases). CDR1 is MGHDK, CDR2 SYGVNS, per germline. V was pared by 5 bases and J by 6 bases, with 16 bases between. The CDR3 loop spans 14 amino acids. This CDR3 is CASSNTHQGAEAFF. CDR3 in DNA: TGTGCCAGCAGTAACACGCATCAGGGCGCTGAAGCTTTCTTT.

The chain recombines TRBV30 with TRBJ2-5; the D gene is possibly TRBD1 (5 bases). Looked up from germline, CDR1 is GTSNPN and CDR2 is SVGIG (reference sequence). V lost 4 bases to trimming and J lost 5 bases, with 11 bases between them. This CDR3 region has 12 residues. The CDR3 loop is CAWTVGPETQYF. The DNA of the CDR3 is TGTGCCTGGACGGTGGGGCCGGAGACCCAGTACTTC.

The V and J genes are TRBV20-1 and TRBJ2-1; 7 bases agree with TRBD1. This CDR3 is 16 amino acids long. CDR1 DFQATT and CDR2 SNEGSKA come from the germline V gene (reference sequence). The V gene end was trimmed by 0 bases and the J gene end by 3 bases; junction bases not matched to a gene: 8. CDR3 sequence: CSARDSQGVGYNEQFF. The DNA of the CDR3 is TGCAGTGCTAGAGACTCCCAGGGGGTAGGCTACAATGAGCAGTTCTTC.

The chain is built from TRBV30 and TRBJ1-6; D is undetermined. Germline V gives CDR1 GTSNPN, CDR2 SVGIG (reference sequence). CDR3 size: 16 residues. The V and J ends lost 2 bases and 0 bases respectively, with 11 bases between them. The CDR3 coding sequence is TGTGCCTGGAGTCCCGGCGGCAGCTCCTATAATTCACCCCTCCACTTT. Translation: CAWSPGGSSYNSPLHF.

The chain couples TRBV6-5 to TRBJ2-3; TRBD1 aligns across 9 bases. In germline, CDR1 is MNHEY, CDR2 SVGAGI. V was pared by 5 bases and J by 5 bases, with 5 bases of the junction left unmatched. This CDR3 has 14 residues. The CDR3 region is CASSRTGVRDTQYF. The CDR3 nucleotides read TGTGCCAGCAGTCGGACAGGGGTTAGAGATACGCAGTATTTT.

The chain employs TRBV14 and TRBJ2-2, with D unresolved. The CDR3 spans 14 residues. CDR1 and CDR2 (germline): SGHDN, FVKESK. The ends were cut back, 0 bases at V and 2 bases at J, with 4 bases in the middle. The CDR3 loop reads CASSQDRNTGELFF. CDR3 bases: TGTGCCAGCAGCCAAGACAGAAACACCGGGGAGCTGTTTTTT.

This clonotype has just a few counts. The gene calls are TRBV7-9 and TRBJ2-2; D is ambiguous. CDR1 is SEHNR and CDR2 is FQNEAQ in the germline V gene (reference sequence). The CDR3 is 12 residues long. V gave up 7 bases and J gave up 3 bases, with 6 bases separating them. Written as DNA, the CDR3 is TGTGCCAGCACTTGGTACACCGGGGAGCTGTTTTTT. This translates into CASTWYTGELFF.

This rearrangement joins TRBV5-1 to TRBJ1-1; possible D gene TRBD1, 6 bases. The CDR3 spans 14 residues. V lost 4 bases, J lost 2 bases, and 12 bases lay in between. CDR1 SGHRS and CDR2 YFSETQ come from the germline V gene. This chain's CDR3 is CASSTTGLNTEAFF. The CDR3 DNA is TGCGCCAGCAGCACGACAGGTCTAAACACTGAAGCTTTCTTT.

The chain uses TRBV6-2 or TRBV6-3 and TRBJ2-4; maybe TRBD2 (6 bases). The ends were cut back, 1 base at V and 6 bases at J, with 7 bases in the middle. CDR3 size: 13 residues. Germline V gene lookup returns CDR1 MNHEY and CDR2 SVGEGT. The DNA of the CDR3 is TGTGCCAGCAGTTACTGGGGGGTAAACATTCAGTACTTC. Protein sequence: CASSYWGVNIQYF.

This sequence joins TRBV5-4 and TRBJ2-1, with D maybe TRBD2 (6 bases). The CDR3 contains 18 residues. V was pared by 0 bases and J by 8 bases, with 24 bases between. Looked up from germline, CDR1 is SGHNT and CDR2 is YYREEE (reference sequence). CDR3 protein: CASSLVGRGGLVGDEQFF. Written as DNA, the CDR3 is TGTGCCAGCAGCTTGGTGGGGCGGGGAGGCCTCGTAGGGGATGAGCAGTTCTTC. Based on the CDR3 plus reference TRBV5-4 and TRBJ2-1, the full variable domain is ETGVTQSPTHLIKTRGQQVTLRCSSQSGHNTVSWYQQALGQGPQFIFQYYREEENGRGNFPPRFSGLQFPNYSSELNVNALELDDSALYLCASSLVGRGGLVGDEQFFGPGTRLTVL.

The chain has TRBV4-1 and TRBJ1-2; D is undetermined. The length of the CDR3 is 15 residues. Germline loops: CDR1 MGHRA, CDR2 YSYEKL. V lost 4 bases and J 4 bases, leaving 16 bases between the germline ends. CDR3 nucleotide sequence: TGCGCCAGCAGCCCCATTGCGGTAGGGATCTATGGCTACACCTTC. This translates into CASSPIAVGIYGYTF.

This clonotype showed up just once. The chain joins TRBV30 to TRBJ1-2; TRBD1 aligns across 7 bases. The junction had 11 bases not matched to a gene; V was cut back by 3 bases and J by 4 bases. Germline V gives CDR1 GTSNPN, CDR2 SVGIG (reference sequence). This CDR3 contains 15 residues. The CDR3 DNA is TGTGCCTGGAGCGGGCAGGGGGGGGTTAGCTATGGCTACACCTTC. Amino acid sequence: CAWSGQGGVSYGYTF.

The chain uses TRBV4-3 and TRBJ2-5; 7 nucleotides agree with TRBD2. The CDR3 is 18 amino acids. V lost 0 bases and J lost 2; bases outside the gene matches: 12. The germline CDR1 and CDR2 sequences are LGHNA and YSLEER. CDR3 DNA: TGCGCCAGCAGCCAAGACGTGGGGGGAGCGGGGCGACAAGAGACCCAGTACTTC. It specifies CASSQDVGGAGRQETQYF.

The rearrangement joins TRBV4-1 to TRBJ1-1, with D uncertain. The V gene lost 1 base and the J gene lost 1 base, with 10 bases spanning the gap. The CDR3 is 15 residues long. Germline V gene lookup returns CDR1 MGHRA and CDR2 YSYEKL. CDR3 protein: CASSQVGRKNTEAFF. The CDR3 DNA is TGCGCCAGCAGCCAAGTAGGGCGGAAGAACACTGAAGCTTTCTTT.

This sequence joins TRBV5-4 and TRBJ1-1; 10 positions agree with TRBD1. The CDR3 has 16 amino acids. The V segment lost 3 bases and the J segment 5 bases; nucleotides outside the gene matches: 10. Germline-derived CDR1 and CDR2 are SGHNT and YYREEE (reference sequence). CDR3 coding DNA: TGTGCCAGCAGCTCCGCTGCGACAGGGGGCAGAACTGAAGCTTTCTTT. Its translation: CASSSAATGGRTEAFF.

The V call is TRBV5-6, the J call TRBJ2-7; the D gene is possibly TRBD2 (7 bases). In germline, CDR1 is SGHDT, CDR2 YYEEEE. The CDR3 is 14 residues long. Between the trimmed V and J ends, which lost 4 bases and 5 bases, there was a span of 16 bases. The CDR3 DNA is TGTGCCAGCAGCCCGGCCGGCGGGGGCCACGAGCAGTACTTC. This sequence encodes CASSPAGGGHEQYF.

The CDR3 sequence: CASSLEPVDTGELFF. For the CDR3, the DNA is TGCGCCAGCAGCTTGGAGCCGGTGGACACCGGGGAGCTGTTTTTT. The chain employs TRBV5-1 and TRBJ2-2; D unresolved. V was pared by 0 bases and J by 3 bases, with 9 bases between. CDR3 length: 15 amino acids. Germline V gene lookup returns CDR1 SGHRS and CDR2 YFSETQ.

The chain couples TRBV20-1 to TRBJ2-1; the match to TRBD2 covers 10 bases. CDR1 is DFQATT and CDR2 is SNEGSKA in the germline V gene (reference sequence). CDR3 length: 15 residues. Losses at the gene ends were 1 base for V and 3 bases for J; bases not matched to a gene: 3. The CDR3 here is CSARAGLADYNEQFF. CDR3 nucleotide sequence: TGCAGTGCTAGAGCTGGACTAGCGGACTACAATGAGCAGTTCTTC.

The chain combines TRBV5-1 with TRBJ2-1; D gene ambiguous. This CDR3 is built from 14 residues. V was pared by 0 bases and J by 6 bases, with 10 bases between. From germline, CDR1 is SGHRS and CDR2 YFSETQ. CDR3 nucleotides: TGCGCCAGCAGCTTGGCTGCAGAACCCAATGAGCAGTTCTTC. It is translated as CASSLAAEPNEQFF. Drawing the rest from reference TRBV5-1 and TRBJ2-1, the complete variable domain is KAGVTQTPRYLIKTRGQQVTLSCSPISGHRSVSWYQQTPGQGLQFLFEYFSETQRNKGNFPGRFSGRQFSNSRSEMNVSTLELGDSALYLCASSLAAEPNEQFFGPGTRLTVL.

The chain combines TRBV20-1 with TRBJ2-5; tentatively, D is TRBD1 or TRBD2 (5 bases each). The CDR3 runs 15 residues. Trimming stripped 3 bases from V and 2 bases from J, with 16 bases between. In germline, CDR1 is DFQATT, CDR2 SNEGSKA (reference sequence). The CDR3 loop reads CSARTRSEGQETQYF. CDR3 DNA sequence: TGCAGTGCTAGGACGAGGTCCGAGGGGCAAGAGACCCAGTACTTC.

V is TRBV19 and J is TRBJ1-5, with D perhaps TRBD1 (5 bases). Germline V gives CDR1 LNHDA, CDR2 SQIVND (reference sequence). This CDR3 contains 14 residues. Trimming took 7 bases from V and 6 from J, leaving 16 bases between them. The DNA for the CDR3 is TGTGCCAGTAACTCGGACCAGGGTCGTCAGCCCCAGCATTTT. It yields the protein CASNSDQGRQPQHF. Filled out from reference TRBV19 and TRBJ1-5, the complete variable domain reads DGGITQSPKYLFRKEGQNVTLSCEQNLNHDAMYWYRQDPGQGLRLIYYSQIVNDFQKGDIAEGYSVSREKKESFPLTVTSAQKNPTAFYLCASNSDQGRQPQHFGDGTRLSIL.

The chain links TRBV6-5 to TRBJ2-4, with a possible D match to TRBD1 (5 bases). In germline, CDR1 is MNHEY, CDR2 SVGAGI. CDR3 length: 13 amino acids. With 6 bases removed from V and 5 bases from J, the gap between germline ends came to 11 bases. CDR3: CASSPSRENIQYF. Written as DNA, the CDR3 is TGTGCCAGCAGCCCCTCCAGGGAAAACATTCAGTACTTC.

The chain joins TRBV12-3 or TRBV12-4 to TRBJ1-6, with a weak D call TRBD1 (6 bases). This CDR3 region has 12 residues. Trimming shortened V by 7 bases and J by 8 bases, and 9 bases separated the two germline ends. The CDR3 nucleotides read TGTGCCAGCAAAACAGGGCATTCACCCCTCCACTTT. Residues: CASKTGHSPLHF.

The chain uses TRBV29-1 and TRBJ2-1; a possible D gene is TRBD1 (6 bases). This CDR3 comprises 13 residues. Trimming left V 3 bases short and J 9 bases short, with 15 bases between. Germline CDR1 SQVTM, CDR2 ANQGSEA. The CDR3 loop is CSVDRGKRGEQFF. The CDR3 nucleotides are TGCAGCGTTGACAGGGGTAAGAGGGGTGAGCAGTTCTTC.

This chain uses TRBV7-3 with TRBJ1-6; D uncertain. Trimming shortened V by 2 bases and J by 8 bases, and 13 bases separated the two germline ends. The CDR3 loop spans 15 amino acids. The germline V gene encodes CDR1 SGHTA and CDR2 FQGTGA. Here the CDR3 reads CASSLSAAADSPLHF. CDR3 in DNA: TGTGCCAGCAGCTTATCGGCGGCAGCCGATTCACCCCTCCACTTT.

The rearrangement uses TRBV5-6 and TRBJ2-7; tentative D call: TRBD2 (6 bases). The CDR3 contains 15 residues. The germline V gene has CDR1 SGHDT and CDR2 YYEEEE. V was shortened by 0 bases and J by 5 bases, with 15 bases between the two germline ends. CDR3 sequence: CASSLDGGLRDEQYF. CDR3 in DNA: TGTGCCAGCAGCTTGGACGGAGGGCTAAGGGACGAGCAGTACTTC.

V is TRBV29-1 and J is TRBJ1-1; tentative D call: TRBD1 (5 bases). Trimming took 7 bases from V and 0 from J, leaving 9 bases between them. CDR1 and CDR2 (germline): SQVTM, ANQGSEA. This CDR3 spans 12 amino acids. The CDR3 region is CSAWGMNTEAFF. The CDR3 nucleotides are TGCAGCGCTTGGGGGATGAACACTGAAGCTTTCTTT. Full variable domain (remainder filled in from reference TRBV29-1 and TRBJ1-1): SAVISQKPSRDICQRGTSLTIQCQVDSQVTMMFWYRQQPGQSLTLIATANQGSEATYESGFVIDKFPISRPNLTFSTLTVSNMSPEDSSIYLCSAWGMNTEAFFGQGTRLTVV.